This entry lists 27 T cell receptor beta chains sequenced from one sample in a study of control samples from healthy donors and cancer patients. Repertoires were generated with immunoSEQ multiplex PCR, while TCRdb's copy carries only in-frame clones and drops some. The data show roughly 88,000 clones, with approximately 89% seen just once and around 0.9% held by the top ten. Sequenced: blood. The receptors originated from a young woman in good health.

V gene TRBV4-1 combines with J gene TRBJ1-1; maybe TRBD1 (5 bases). Germline CDR1 is MGHRA and CDR2 is YSYEKL. Trimming removed 3 bases from V and 5 bases from J, with 16 bases in between. This CDR3 contains 15 residues. This chain's CDR3 is CASSQPGLPETEAFF. CDR3 bases: TGCGCCAGCAGCCAGCCGGGACTTCCGGAAACTGAAGCTTTCTTT.

The rearrangement links TRBV6-5 to TRBJ1-4, with 7 bases matching TRBD1. The V gene end was trimmed by 4 bases and the J gene end by 8 bases; junction bases not matched to a gene: 7. Looked up from germline, CDR1 is MNHEY and CDR2 is SVGAGI. The CDR3 is made up of 14 amino acids. This chain's CDR3 is CASSSGQTLEKLFF. CDR3 coding DNA: TGTGCCAGCAGTTCGGGACAGACCCTAGAAAAACTGTTTTTT.

In this sample, this clone turned up once. This rearrangement joins TRBV30 to TRBJ1-4; D possibly corresponds to TRBD1 (6 bases). This CDR3 contains 13 residues. Trimming cost V 0 bases and J 10 bases, with 12 bases left between them. Germline CDR1 reads GTSNPN; CDR2 reads SVGIG (reference sequence). This chain's CDR3 is CAWSVKGVVKLFF. The CDR3 region has the DNA TGTGCCTGGAGTGTAAAGGGGGTTGTAAAACTGTTTTTT.

The chain combines TRBV10-2 with TRBJ1-1; no clear D. The germline V gene encodes CDR1 WSHSY and CDR2 SAAADI. CDR3 length: 13 amino acids. V was pared by 3 bases and J by 5 bases, with 10 bases between. The CDR3 is CASSERGRTEAFF. The CDR3 DNA follows: TGCGCCAGCAGTGAACGAGGGAGGACTGAAGCTTTCTTT.

The genes are TRBV19 and TRBJ1-2, with D possibly matching TRBD1 (6 bases). V lost 3 bases and J lost 2, with 13 bases in between. The germline V gene has CDR1 LNHDA and CDR2 SQIVND (reference sequence). CDR3 length equals 15 residues. Here the CDR3 reads CASSMSGRGNYGYTF. The CDR3 nucleotides are TGTGCCAGTAGTATGTCGGGCAGGGGAAACTATGGCTACACCTTC.

This chain links TRBV18 with TRBJ1-4; 7 nucleotides match TRBD1. Germline loops: CDR1 KGHSH, CDR2 LQKENI. The CDR3 consists of 16 residues. The trim removed 0 bases at V and 0 bases at J, leaving 1 base unmatched. In DNA form, the CDR3 reads TGTGCCAGCTCACCACCGGGGACAGCAACTAATGAAAAACTGTTTTTT. Its translation: CASSPPGTATNEKLFF.

This chain connects TRBV19 to TRBJ1-2; D gene uncertain. The CDR3 loop spans 15 amino acids. The germline gives CDR1 LNHDA, CDR2 SQIVND (reference sequence). The V and J ends lost 6 bases and 0 bases respectively, with 14 bases between them. The CDR3 nucleotides read TGTGCCAGTAGCCCCAATGGCCCTACTAACTATGGCTACACCTTC. Translating gives CASSPNGPTNYGYTF.

This chain joins TRBV5-1 and TRBJ2-1, with TRBD2 matching 12 bases. Per the germline V gene, CDR1 is SGHRS and CDR2 is YFSETQ. The CDR3 has 15 amino acids. J lost 6 bases, V lost 4 bases, and 5 bases had no gene match. The CDR3 is CASSASGRGINEQFF. The CDR3 region has the DNA TGCGCCAGCAGCGCTAGCGGGAGGGGTATCAATGAGCAGTTCTTC.

The rearrangement joins TRBV7-2 to TRBJ2-3, with D perhaps matching TRBD2 (5 bases). The V end lost 5 bases, the J end lost 2 bases, and 8 bases lay between the germline ends. CDR1 SGHTA and CDR2 FQGNSA come from the germline V gene. This CDR3 comprises 13 residues. The CDR3 loop reads CASSPTNTDTQYF. The CDR3 DNA follows: TGTGCCAGCAGCCCGACTAACACAGATACGCAGTATTTT.

The chain combines TRBV28 with TRBJ1-1, with a possible D match to TRBD1 (6 bases). The CDR3 is made up of 16 amino acids. The V gene lost 6 bases and the J gene lost 2 bases, with 19 bases spanning the gap. In germline, CDR1 is MDHEN, CDR2 SYDVKM. DNA of the CDR3: TGTGCCAGCAGCACACCTTCAACAGGGCCTAACACTGAAGCTTTCTTT. Residues: CASSTPSTGPNTEAFF.

This chain joins TRBV7-2 and TRBJ2-5, with no clear D. Trimming removed 4 bases at V and 5 bases at J, with 8 bases between. The germline V gene has CDR1 SGHTA and CDR2 FQGNSA. This CDR3 has 12 amino acids. The CDR3 DNA reads as TGTGCCAGCAGCTACCCCGGGGAGACCCAGTACTTC. It yields the protein CASSYPGETQYF.

The V and J genes are TRBV18 and TRBJ2-1, with D unresolved. Germline loops: CDR1 KGHSH, CDR2 LQKENI. The CDR3 is made up of 14 amino acids. V gave up 6 bases and J gave up 0 bases, with 9 bases separating them. The CDR3 reads CASSQLSSYNEQFF. The CDR3 nucleotides read TGTGCCAGCTCCCAATTAAGCTCCTACAATGAGCAGTTCTTC.

The chain uses TRBV19 and TRBJ1-4, with 9 bases that match TRBD1. V lost 7 bases, J lost 8 bases, and 11 bases stayed unmatched. CDR3 length: 15 amino acids. The germline gives CDR1 LNHDA, CDR2 SQIVND (reference sequence). The CDR3 spells CASTARGTGNEKLFF. In nucleotides, the CDR3 is TGTGCCAGTACCGCCCGGGGGACAGGGAACGAAAAACTGTTTTTT.

This rearrangement joins TRBV30 to TRBJ2-5, with 7 positions matching TRBD1. The CDR3 spans 13 residues. Germline loops: CDR1 GTSNPN, CDR2 SVGIG (reference sequence). J lost 2 bases, V lost 5 bases, and 5 bases had no gene match. The CDR3 loop is CAWDPGQQETQYF. DNA of the CDR3: TGTGCCTGGGACCCGGGACAGCAAGAGACCCAGTACTTC. The variable domain in full, completed from reference TRBV30 and TRBJ2-5, reads SQTIHQWPATLVQPVGSPLSLECTVEGTSNPNLYWYRQAAGRGLQLLFYSVGIGQISSEVPQNLSASRPQDRQFILSSKKLLLSDSGFYLCAWDPGQQETQYFGPGTRLLVL.

The rearrangement joins TRBV3-1 (or the pseudogene TRBV3-2) to TRBJ2-1, with unresolved D. V was pared by 2 bases and J by 7 bases, with 6 bases between. The CDR3 has 12 amino acids. Germline CDR1 LGHDT, CDR2 YNNKEL (reference sequence). The CDR3 region is CASSQSVNEQFF. The CDR3 region has the DNA TGTGCCAGCAGCCAAAGCGTTAATGAGCAGTTCTTC.

J is TRBJ1-4 and V is TRBV5-1, with D possibly being TRBD1 (6 bases). The CDR3 contains 17 residues. Germline assignment: CDR1 SGHRS and CDR2 YFSETQ. Deletions cut 0 bases from V and 1 base from J, with 13 bases between. The CDR3 coding sequence is TGCGCCAGCAGCTTGGAGGGGGTCTTGGGAACTAATGAAAAACTGTTTTTT. Translating gives CASSLEGVLGTNEKLFF.

The rearrangement links TRBV7-2 to TRBJ2-7; 10 bases align to TRBD2. The CDR3 covers 16 residues. The germline CDR1 and CDR2 sequences are SGHTA and FQGNSA. V shed 3 bases, J shed 2 bases, and the junction held 7 bases outside the gene matches. The CDR3 sequence: CASSFSGTSAAYEQYF. In nucleotides, the CDR3 is TGTGCCAGCAGCTTCTCCGGGACTAGCGCGGCCTACGAGCAGTACTTC.

The chain links TRBV5-1 to TRBJ2-3; D is possibly TRBD1 (6 bases). This CDR3 has 16 amino acids. The germline V gene encodes CDR1 SGHRS and CDR2 YFSETQ. Trimming cost V 0 bases and J 4 bases, with 15 bases left between them. The CDR3 sequence is CASSLGQGLAADTQYF. The CDR3 DNA is TGCGCCAGCAGCTTGGGTCAGGGGTTGGCGGCAGATACGCAGTATTTT.

This clone appeared a single time. The gene calls are TRBV5-1 and TRBJ1-1, with D perhaps matching TRBD1 (6 bases). The germline V gene encodes CDR1 SGHRS and CDR2 YFSETQ. The CDR3 contains 16 residues. Trimming left V 0 bases short and J 7 bases short, with 19 bases between. The CDR3 loop reads CASSLDVGGKQGEAFF. In nucleotides, the CDR3 is TGCGCCAGCAGCTTGGATGTCGGAGGAAAACAGGGTGAAGCTTTCTTT.

This clone was picked up one time. The chain couples TRBV27 to TRBJ1-1; D gene ambiguous. Germline CDR1 is MNHEY and CDR2 is SMNVEV (reference sequence). With 3 bases removed from V and 10 bases from J, the gap between germline ends came to 21 bases. This CDR3 contains 15 residues. For the CDR3, the DNA is TGTGCCAGCAGTTTTTTCCCGGGTCTCGGTGCCGGAGCTTTCTTT. Its translation: CASSFFPGLGAGAFF.

This chain uses TRBV4-1 with TRBJ1-4; D is unresolved. The CDR3 is 16 amino acids. V lost 1 base and J 0 bases, leaving 9 bases between the germline ends. CDR1 and CDR2 from the germline V gene are MGHRA and YSYEKL. CDR3 coding DNA: TGCGCCAGCAGCCAAGGATTAACTGCAACTAATGAAAAACTGTTTTTT. Its protein is CASSQGLTATNEKLFF.

The rearrangement joins TRBV5-4 to TRBJ2-3, with a tentative D call TRBD2 (5 bases). This CDR3 region has 14 residues. Trimming removed 4 bases from V and 0 bases from J, with 9 bases in between. In germline, CDR1 is SGHNT, CDR2 YYREEE (reference sequence). The CDR3 here is CASSRTGSTDTQYF. For the CDR3, the DNA is TGTGCCAGCAGCCGGACGGGGAGCACAGATACGCAGTATTTT.

This clone showed up just once. The chain employs TRBV6-2 or TRBV6-3 and TRBJ2-7, with 7 positions matching TRBD2. The ends lost 4 bases at V and 1 base at J; junction bases unmatched: 7. CDR1 is MNHEY, CDR2 SVGEGT, per germline. The CDR3 extends over 15 amino acids. The CDR3: CASSSSGGGSYEQYF. The CDR3 nucleotides are TGTGCCAGCAGTTCTAGCGGAGGCGGTTCCTACGAGCAGTACTTC.

The chain joins TRBV5-1 to TRBJ2-5, with no clear D. The ends were cut back, 4 bases at V and 5 bases at J, with 18 bases in the middle. Germline V lookup: CDR1 SGHRS, CDR2 YFSETQ. The CDR3 covers 15 residues. DNA of the CDR3: TGCGCCAGCAGCCCCCTGGTATTGGGCATTGAGACCCAGTACTTC. Its translation: CASSPLVLGIETQYF.

The V call is TRBV5-1, the J call TRBJ1-2; TRBD1 might be the D (5 bases). Trimming removed 0 bases from V and 6 bases from J, with 9 bases in between. Germline CDR1 reads SGHRS; CDR2 reads YFSETQ. The CDR3 has 13 residues. This CDR3 is CASSLGTGDGYTF. The CDR3 DNA reads as TGCGCCAGCAGCTTGGGAACGGGGGATGGCTACACCTTC.

The chain employs TRBV25-1 and TRBJ2-5; 14 bases map to TRBD2. Per the germline V gene, CDR1 is MGHDK and CDR2 is SYGVNS. The CDR3 has 18 residues. Trimming at V came to 7 bases and at J to 0 bases, leaving 10 bases not matched to a gene. Written as DNA, the CDR3 is TGTGCCAGCATACCGGGACTAGCGGGAGACTCGTACCAAGAGACCCAGTACTTC. Translating it yields CASIPGLAGDSYQETQYF.

V gene TRBV28 combines with J gene TRBJ1-4, with D maybe TRBD1 (5 bases). From germline, CDR1 is MDHEN and CDR2 SYDVKM. This CDR3 contains 14 residues. Trimming took off 9 bases at V and 5 bases at J, with 16 bases between the two ends. CDR3 sequence: CASSVPQGNEKLFF. The CDR3 nucleotides read TGTGCCAGTTCGGTGCCGCAGGGCAATGAAAAACTGTTTTTT.